The rows below give T cell receptor beta chains drawn from one sample of a study of spatial heterogeneity in lung cancer. TCRdb re-called the 5' RACE reads through MiXCR, storing one row per CDR3 protein. The sample shows some 6,000 distinct CDR3 sequences, approximately 12% of them seen only once. This material consisted of normal lung tissue next to the tumor, taken at surgery. Receptor source: a male donor with early-stage non-small cell lung cancer. Each CDR3 is given with its conserved first and last residue.

>TRBV6-5
CASSYSFAGEQYF
>TRBV6-1
CASSGGGQSNQPQHF
>TRBV12-5
CASGLPRSTDTQYF
>TRBV12-3/TRBV12-4
CASRPSGEETQYF
>TRBV6-1
CASSDARTSGNYEQYF
>TRBV7-2
CASSPAHWGGSTDTQYF
>TRBV20-1
CSAEGTSGPSYEQYF
>TRBV3-1
CASSSGTSGVVEYF
>TRBV10-2
CASSEGGPQPQHF
>TRBV18
CASSPNTGRVIQYF
>TRBV11-1
CASSLTGGYGYTF
>TRBV7-2
CASSLSAVGKQFF
>TRBV5-1
CASSLGPSVGTDTQYF
>TRBV6-6
CASSLTVNTEAFF
>TRBV4-1
CASSQRLGTERQPQHF
>TRBV4-1
CASSQDFGKLFF
>TRBV6-6
CVIRGVQGYTF
>TRBV20-1
CSARGIQERATDTQYF
>TRBV6-1
CASSINQGALSYGYTF
>TRBV28
CASRPQGSDGELFF
>TRBV4-2
CASSQGGTASYGYTF
>TRBV20-1
CSAFHRSRLADTQYF
>TRBV14
CASSQEAHGLAGVIDEQFF
>TRBV28
CASRAGLAGDEQYF
>TRBV4-1
CASSPGLAGGLETQYF